Sequencing of this T cell receptor beta chain was carried out in a study of healthy donors' naive CD4 and CD8 T cells (dated by TCRdb to 2015 to 2017). About the investigation overall: The donors were selected to cover three age groups of six people each (20-25, 40-50 and 60-70 years), had a mean age of 44, and were half female. The peripheral blood mononuclear cells came from about 18 individuals who were healthy and unrelated. To examine how TCR variation is linked to lineage commitment, the study sequenced rearranged TCR alpha and beta chains from naive CD4+ and CD8+ T cells. For TCR alpha, a new primer set covering all functional IMGT alpha gene variants was designed, and the rest of the protocol matched the beta-chain workflow. Donors were HLA-typed by sequencing at HLA-A, -B, -C, -DRB1, -DQB1 and -DPB1 using the SBTexcellerator protocol, an ABI3130xl analyzer and SBTengine software. Points the paper makes about the study in general: Taken together, V genes, J genes and CDR3 charge appeared to account for around 13% of the variance in CD4/CD8 propensity, acting in a largely additive way. The study did not directly address possible repertoire bias arising from homeostatic proliferation of naive T cells. Because alpha and beta chains were sequenced in bulk and could not be paired, the effects of the two chains in combination were not assessed. In both chains, CD4+ lineage was associated with a positively charged CDR3 and CD8+ lineage with a negatively charged CDR3. Naive CD4+ and CD8+ cells reportedly showed biased usage of most V and J gene segments, and this bias was consistent across donors and independent of HLA genotype.

Sequencer: 454 GS FLX Titanium. TCR libraries were built from roughly 460 ng of total RNA with a previously published linear amplification protocol. The sequencing itself ran on the Roche/454 Genome Sequencer using Titanium chemistry. In the original analysis: From 4 or 5 of the healthy donors, a total of approximately 74,000 rearranged TCR alpha transcripts were sequenced. Duplicate transcripts were dropped, and unique TCR clonotypes were identified by the CDR3 junction according to IMGT nomenclature. CD4 versus CD8 status was modeled on V and J genes by logistic regression in R 2.13.0, with adjustment for donor effects and Bonferroni correction for multiple testing. TCRdb passed the public sequencing reads through fastp at Q25 and MiXCR, retaining productive beta sequences. Identical CDR3 protein sequences are pooled into one entry, listed with their most common genes and DNA. These V and J calls derive from TCRdb rather than the authors' analysis. The sample table shows around 180,000 distinct CDR3 sequences, and over 60% are seen once. Roughly 2.3% of the sample lies in the top ten.

The CDR3 has 14 amino acids, counting the end cysteine and phenylalanine. The kept DNA is CDR3 alone, 42 bases in frame from the first base. For this chain, trimming is 4 bases at the V end and 1 base at the J end, and the number of junction bases without a gene match is 5. CDR1 and CDR2 are drawn from the germline V gene (reference sequence): SGHKS, YYEKEE. Cells with a CD4+CD8-CD45RO-CD45RA+ profile were isolated by FACS and defined as naive CD4+ T cells, and those with a CD8+CD4-CD45RA+CD27bright profile were defined as naive CD8+ T cells. The antibodies used for sorting targeted CD4 (RPA-T4), CD8 (SK1), CD27 (O323), CD45RA (HI100) and CD45RO (UCHL1). As for this clonotype: The antigen it recognizes is unknown. Base qualities are missing; no much larger clone stands one base away.

The sample taken for sequencing was naive CD4+ and CD8+ T cells sorted from blood, pooled from several donors. What this sample's cell subset or site label stands for: FACS-sorted naive CD4+ (CD45RO-CD45RA+) and naive CD8+ (CD45RA+CD27bright) T cells. The sequence links TRBV5-5 to TRBJ2-7, and 7 junction bases match TRBD1. This TCR came from a pool of human donors in good health; the sample pools cells from several healthy donors. The CDR3: CASSPGQLSYEQYF. The sequenced DNA is TGTGCCAGCAGCCCGGGACAGCTATCCTACGAGCAGTACTTC.